This T cell receptor beta chain was recorded in a study of chemoradiotherapy in HPV16-positive cancers. Study-level findings and limits: Candidate HPV-specific clones and E7-related TCR motifs grew in tumor during treatment.

Regarding this clone: What it binds is not known.

Trimming pared 6 bases from V and 3 bases from J, leaving 9 bases between. The V gene's germline CDR1 is SNHLY and CDR2 FYNNEI. This CDR3 is built from 12 residues. Clones were sequenced by immunoSEQ multiplex PCR, and TCRdb holds only the in-frame ones, with some missing. The table records over a thousand clones, more than 90% of them present only once. The sequence derives from a human donor with HPV-associated anogenital cancer. The specimen comprised tumor tissue, sampled from a patient who underwent chemoradiotherapy. The chain recombines TRBV2 with TRBJ2-7; D may be TRBD2 (5 bases). CDR3 nucleotide sequence: TGTGCCAGCAGGAGGACTGACTACGAGCAGTACTTC. Translation gives CASRRTDYEQYF.